Detailed here is one T cell receptor (beta chain). This sample is part of a study of blood T cell repertoires in COVID-19. As for the study in general: Some COVID-19 samples were acute and others convalescent; all came from the United States, Italy and Spain. T cells, B-cell-depleted T cells, or PBMCs provided the cDNA or gDNA that served as material.

As processed by the authors: Counts of nucleated cells, estimated from reference gene primer amplification, were obtained. Method: immunoSEQ multiplex PCR; TCRdb's copy keeps in-frame clones and lacks some. That table supplies the V and J calls and clone size; D and trimming were determined from the DNA. The sample consists of around 190,000 clones, nearly 90% of them appearing once. The material sequenced was peripheral blood. This TCR derives from a man aged 50 to 60 with COVID-19, enrolled during active disease.

DNA for the CDR3: TGCAGCGTTGGAGAGGACAGGATGGGTAATGAAAAACTGTTTTTT. Translated: CSVGEDRMGNEKLFF. The chain uses TRBV29-1 and TRBJ1-4; 7 bases map to TRBD1. Germline V gene lookup returns CDR1 SQVTM and CDR2 ANQGSEA. The V gene end was trimmed by 4 bases and the J gene end by 4 bases; junction bases not matched to a gene: 9. This CDR3 has 15 residues. Together with reference TRBV29-1 and TRBJ1-4, the CDR3 gives the full variable domain: SAVISQKPSRDICQRGTSLTIQCQVDSQVTMMFWYRQQPGQSLTLIATANQGSEATYESGFVIDKFPISRPNLTFSTLTVSNMSPEDSSIYLCSVGEDRMGNEKLFFGSGTQLSVL.